This paragraph reports one T cell receptor (beta chain). This clone's antigen is unknown. The input lacks base qualities; no much larger clone sits a single base away. These data come from a study of cytomegalovirus exposure and HLA in healthy donors (dated by TCRdb to 2015 to 2018). Looking at the study overall: The 700 or so repertoires of the first cohort and the 95 to 150 validation repertoires were produced on the same platform, according to a later analysis. The study aimed to test whether signatures of past pathogen exposure could be identified by cataloging public T cell receptors. Along with the approximately 700-subject first cohort, a separate validation cohort of over 90 different subjects was used. High-throughput TCR immunosequencing, statistical association of individual TCRs with disease status, and machine learning were combined to predict cytomegalovirus infection status.

The library was generated by the immunoSEQ multiplex PCR assay. The paper's data handling went like this. A statistical classification framework was built for diagnosing cytomegalovirus status from the catalog of TCR beta chain sequences. TCRdb carries this immuneACCESS record with in-frame sequences only. Its versions omit some clonotypes, under half of them owing to an unresolved V gene in the studies checked, with the rest unexplained. V, J and clone size derive from that table, while D and trimming were established from the DNA sequence. The sample table shows some 240,000 clones, and approximately 87% are seen once. Jointly, the top ten make up roughly 6% of the sample. The donors belonged to the validation cohort of around 120 subjects, which was separate from the 666-subject first cohort. Spanning cysteine to phenylalanine, the CDR3 consists of 16 amino acids. Solely the CDR3 DNA is kept, with 48 bases framed from the first base. The germline V gene (reference sequence) supplies CDR1 SGHNT and CDR2 YYREEE. V is pruned by 4 bases and J by 4 bases, leaving 9 bases of the junction without a gene match.

Results the study describes overall, beyond this receptor: A later analysis lacked HLA typing for the validation cohort, so it scored co-occurrence in that cohort across all 120 repertoires. Most TCR sequences were seen in very few donors, while some public TCRs were found in many individuals. In vitro tests confirmed that a few of the cytomegalovirus-associated TCR beta chains recognize cytomegalovirus antigens. The study gave a list of about 150 TCR beta chains associated with cytomegalovirus. The classifier was reported to diagnose cytomegalovirus status with high specificity and sensitivity in both the original and validation cohorts. Of the cluster scores, 85% to 95% were above 0 in a later analysis, which found that TCRs clustered in the first cohort also tended to co-occur in the 120 validation repertoires. It was suggested by the authors that the approach could potentially be generalized to other disease states and immunological phenotypes.

Sequencing used PBMCs. The V gene is TRBV5-4 and the J gene is TRBJ2-5, and TRBD1 aligns with 11 junction nucleotides. The receptor's source is a woman aged 18-29 years in good health and CMV-seronegative. The CDR3 protein is CASSRAPGTGGETQYF. The DNA sequence is TGTGCCAGCAGCCGAGCGCCCGGGACAGGGGGAGAGACCCAGTACTTC. With the rest looked up from the reference TRBV5-4 and TRBJ2-5 genes rather than sequenced, the full variable domain is ETGVTQSPTHLIKTRGQQVTLRCSSQSGHNTVSWYQQALGQGPQFIFQYYREEENGRGNFPPRFSGLQFPNYSSELNVNALELDDSALYLCASSRAPGTGGETQYFGPGTRLLVL.